This T cell receptor beta chain emerged from a study of blood T cells in healthy people across ages. A J-beta primer mix and a sample-barcoded 5' primer were used in a second PCR of about 7 to 12 cycles. Using its own MiXCR run on the 5' RACE reads, TCRdb lists one record per CDR3 protein. The sample has 600,000 to 900,000 distinct CDR3 sequences; around 24% are singletons. The sample was also linked to a second study, of T cells of mothers and their children.

The specimen was blood. The origin of this receptor is a boy between 10 and 17 years old in good health.

The CDR3 sequence is CASSFSENFYNEQFF. The CDR3 DNA reads TGTGCCAGCAGCTTTAGCGAGAACTTTTACAATGAGCAGTTCTTC. The rearrangement joins TRBV5-5 to TRBJ2-1, with D possibly matching TRBD2 (5 bases). The V and J ends lost 2 bases and 4 bases respectively, with 13 bases between them. The germline gives CDR1 SGHKS, CDR2 YYEKEE (reference sequence). CDR3 size: 15 residues.